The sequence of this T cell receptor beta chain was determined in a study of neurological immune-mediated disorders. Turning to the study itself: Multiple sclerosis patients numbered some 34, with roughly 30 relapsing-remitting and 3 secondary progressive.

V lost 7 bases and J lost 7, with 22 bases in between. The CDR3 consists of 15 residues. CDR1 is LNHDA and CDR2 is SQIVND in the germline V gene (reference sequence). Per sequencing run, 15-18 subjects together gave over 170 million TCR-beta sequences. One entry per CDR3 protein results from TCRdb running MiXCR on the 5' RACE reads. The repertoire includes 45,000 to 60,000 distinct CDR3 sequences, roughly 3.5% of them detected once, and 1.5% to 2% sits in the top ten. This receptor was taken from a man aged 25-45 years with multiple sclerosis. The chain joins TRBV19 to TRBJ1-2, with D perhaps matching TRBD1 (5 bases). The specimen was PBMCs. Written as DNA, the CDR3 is TGTGCCAGTACCCTGCCCGGGGAGGGGATTATTGGCTACACCTTC. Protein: CASTLPGEGIIGYTF.